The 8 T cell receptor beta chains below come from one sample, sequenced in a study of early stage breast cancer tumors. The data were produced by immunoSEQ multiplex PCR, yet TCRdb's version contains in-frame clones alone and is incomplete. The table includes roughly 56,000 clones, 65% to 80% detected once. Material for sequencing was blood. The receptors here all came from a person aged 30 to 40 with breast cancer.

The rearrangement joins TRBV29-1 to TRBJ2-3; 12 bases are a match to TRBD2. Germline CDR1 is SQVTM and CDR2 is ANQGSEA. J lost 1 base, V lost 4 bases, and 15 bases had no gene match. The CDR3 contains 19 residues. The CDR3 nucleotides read TGCAGCGTTGGGGGTAAAACTAGCGGGAGGCGGGCCGGCACAGATACGCAGTATTTT. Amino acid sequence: CSVGGKTSGRRAGTDTQYF.

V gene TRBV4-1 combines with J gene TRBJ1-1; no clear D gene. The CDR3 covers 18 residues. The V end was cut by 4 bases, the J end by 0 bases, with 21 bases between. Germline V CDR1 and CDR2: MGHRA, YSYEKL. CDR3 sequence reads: CASSLDRFGEPLNTEAFF. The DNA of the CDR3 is TGCGCCAGCAGCCTCGACCGCTTCGGCGAACCATTGAACACTGAAGCTTTCTTT.

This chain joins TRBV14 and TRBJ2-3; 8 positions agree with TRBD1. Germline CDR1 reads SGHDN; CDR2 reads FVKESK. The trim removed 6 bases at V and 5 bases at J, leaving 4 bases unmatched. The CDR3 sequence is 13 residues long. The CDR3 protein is CASRVTGGDTQYF. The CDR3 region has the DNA TGTGCCAGCAGGGTAACAGGGGGAGATACGCAGTATTTT.

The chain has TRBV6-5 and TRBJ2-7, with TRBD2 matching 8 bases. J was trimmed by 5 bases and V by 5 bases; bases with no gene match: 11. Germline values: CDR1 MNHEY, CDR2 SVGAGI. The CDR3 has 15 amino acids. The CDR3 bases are TGTGCCAGCAGTGCCCCGGGAGGGCCCTGGAACGAGCAGTACTTC. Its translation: CASSAPGGPWNEQYF.

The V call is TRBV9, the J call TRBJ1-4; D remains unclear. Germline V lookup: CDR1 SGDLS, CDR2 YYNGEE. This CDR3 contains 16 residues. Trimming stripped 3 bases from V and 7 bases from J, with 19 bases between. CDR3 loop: CASSAERPGPGEKLFF. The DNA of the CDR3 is TGTGCCAGCAGCGCGGAAAGACCGGGCCCGGGTGAAAAACTGTTTTTT.

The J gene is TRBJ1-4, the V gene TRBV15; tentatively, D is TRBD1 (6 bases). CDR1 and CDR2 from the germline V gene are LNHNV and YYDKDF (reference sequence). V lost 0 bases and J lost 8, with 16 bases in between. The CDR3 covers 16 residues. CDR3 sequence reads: CATSRDMGASAEKLFF. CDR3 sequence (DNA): TGTGCCACCAGCAGAGATATGGGGGCATCGGCGGAAAAACTGTTTTTT.

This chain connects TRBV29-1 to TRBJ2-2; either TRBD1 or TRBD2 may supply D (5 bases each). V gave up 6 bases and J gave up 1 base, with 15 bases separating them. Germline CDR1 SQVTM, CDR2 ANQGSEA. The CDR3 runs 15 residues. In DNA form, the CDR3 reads TGCAGCGTCCTTACGGGACCGGGGAACACCGGGGAGCTGTTTTTT. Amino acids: CSVLTGPGNTGELFF.

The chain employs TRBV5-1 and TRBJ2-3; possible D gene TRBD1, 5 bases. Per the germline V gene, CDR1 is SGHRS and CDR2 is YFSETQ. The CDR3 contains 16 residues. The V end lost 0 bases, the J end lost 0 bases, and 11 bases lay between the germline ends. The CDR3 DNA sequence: TGCGCCAGCAGCTTGGACAGACAGACTAGCACAGATACGCAGTATTTT. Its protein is CASSLDRQTSTDTQYF.